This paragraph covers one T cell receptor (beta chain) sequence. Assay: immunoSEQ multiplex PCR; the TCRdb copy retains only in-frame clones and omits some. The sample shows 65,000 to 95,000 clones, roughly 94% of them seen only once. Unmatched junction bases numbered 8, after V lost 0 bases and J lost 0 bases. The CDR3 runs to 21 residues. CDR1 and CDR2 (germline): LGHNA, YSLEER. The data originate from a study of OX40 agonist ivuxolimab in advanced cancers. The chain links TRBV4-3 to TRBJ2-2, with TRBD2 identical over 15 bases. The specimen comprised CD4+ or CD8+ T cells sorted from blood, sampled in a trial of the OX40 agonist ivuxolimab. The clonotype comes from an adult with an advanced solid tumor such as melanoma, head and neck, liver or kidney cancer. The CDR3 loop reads CASSQESGLAGGRTNTGELFF. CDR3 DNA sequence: TGCGCCAGCAGCCAAGAATCCGGACTAGCGGGAGGGAGGACGAACACCGGGGAGCTGTTTTTT.